This T cell receptor (beta chain) was sequenced in a study of shared clonotypes between healthy human individuals. Study-wide background: CD4 naive cells filled three plates per donor, CD4 memory three, CD8 naive two and CD8 memory one. General study points: Some naive CD4 clonotypes, about 5%, turned up in common across a handful of donors.

Here immunoSEQ multiplex PCR was the method, and the copy in TCRdb shows in-frame clones only, minus some. The sample has 850,000 to 1,200,000 clones; 70% to 80% are singletons. Of note for this clone: Antigen: not known.

Germline V gene lookup returns CDR1 MNHEY and CDR2 SMNVEV (reference sequence). V was clipped by 6 bases and J by 0 bases, with 17 bases between them. This CDR3 comprises 16 residues. The TCR originated in a man aged 18 to 30 in good health. This chain joins TRBV27 and TRBJ1-1; the D gene is possibly TRBD1 (6 bases). Sequencing input: memory CD4+ T cells sorted from blood. The subset denotes: CD45RA-negative fraction. The CDR3 protein is CASRPTGRGVNTEAFF. In DNA, the CDR3 is TGTGCCAGCAGGCCCACAGGGAGGGGGGTGAACACTGAAGCTTTCTTT.